Below are 19 T cell receptor beta chains sequenced from a single sample in a study of shared clonotypes between healthy human individuals. Using immunoSEQ multiplex PCR, the repertoire was profiled, and TCRdb retains in-frame clones only, with some absent. The repertoire holds about 1 million clones, with 75% as singletons. Sequencing used memory CD4+ T cells sorted from blood. The sample's subset: CD45RA-negative fraction. These TCRs come from a man between 18 and 29 years old in good health.

Remarks on this clone: The sample has other DNA sequences that encode this CDR3 too. The chain joins TRBV28 to TRBJ1-5; D ambiguous. The V gene lost 2 bases and the J gene lost 2 bases, with 10 bases spanning the gap. In germline, CDR1 is MDHEN, CDR2 SYDVKM. CDR3 size: 15 residues. The CDR3 coding sequence is TGTGCCAGCAGTTTACCGGGTTTTGGCAATCAGCCCCAGCATTTT. It translates to CASSLPGFGNQPQHF.

V is TRBV6-6 and J is TRBJ1-5, with TRBD1 matching over 9 bases. The CDR3 is made up of 13 amino acids. Germline values: CDR1 MNHNY, CDR2 SVGAGI (reference sequence). J gave up 11 bases and V 6 bases, and 8 bases lay outside the gene matches. This chain's CDR3 is CASRPGQGRTQHF. CDR3 sequence (DNA): TGTGCCAGCAGACCGGGACAGGGAAGGACCCAGCATTTT.

This clone was detected a few times. This chain links TRBV29-1 with TRBJ1-1; D may be TRBD1 (5 bases). There are 13 residues in the CDR3. Germline CDR1 is SQVTM and CDR2 is ANQGSEA. The V and J ends lost 4 bases and 4 bases respectively, with 13 bases between them. CDR3 protein: CSVGETAITEAFF. CDR3 coding DNA: TGCAGCGTTGGAGAGACAGCGATCACTGAAGCTTTCTTT.

The chain combines TRBV7-8 with TRBJ2-7; 8 nucleotides line up with TRBD2. Trimming took 4 bases from V and 6 from J; bases not matched to a gene: 5. CDR1 and CDR2 (germline): SGHVS, FQNEAQ. CDR3 length: 13 residues. The CDR3 sequence is CASSWSGSTEQYF. CDR3 nucleotide sequence: TGTGCCAGCAGCTGGAGCGGGAGTACCGAGCAGTACTTC.

The chain employs TRBV30 and TRBJ2-5, with 13 nucleotides matching TRBD2. The J call is in doubt because the DNA end fits TRBJ2-7 better. Germline-derived CDR1 and CDR2 are GTSNPN and SVGIG (reference sequence). The CDR3 covers 14 residues. CDR3 sequence reads: CAWSTSGGAYEQYF. The CDR3, as DNA: TGTGCCTGGAGCACTAGCGGGGGGGCCTACGAGCAGTACTTC.

This clone was seen a handful of times. The same CDR3 arises from other DNA sequences in this sample as well. The chain has TRBV11-2 and TRBJ1-1; no clear D. The CDR3 loop spans 14 amino acids. Germline lookup yields CDR1 SGHAT and CDR2 FQNNGV. Trimming took off 1 base at V and 2 bases at J, with 8 bases between the two ends. The CDR3 region has the DNA TGTGCCAGCAGCTTAGTTGGGTCTAACACTGAAGCTTTCTTT. This translates into CASSLVGSNTEAFF.

This clone was seen only once. As DNA, the CDR3 is TGTGCCAGTAACAGCCTTTATAATTCACCCCTCCACTTT. Its translation is CASNSLYNSPLHF. The V and J genes are TRBV19 and TRBJ1-6; no definite D call. Germline V CDR1 and CDR2: LNHDA, SQIVND (reference sequence). Trimming cost V 7 bases and J 4 bases, with 8 bases left between them. This CDR3 is built from 13 residues.

This clone was counted a few times. The chain has TRBV29-1 and TRBJ2-7, with 13 bases that match TRBD2. Germline lookup yields CDR1 SQVTM and CDR2 ANQGSEA. The trim removed 1 base at V and 2 bases at J, leaving 8 bases unmatched. The CDR3 length is 17 residues. The CDR3 coding sequence is TGCAGCGTTGAAGGACTCCTTGGGACTAGCGGGACCTACGAGCAGTACTTC. Residues: CSVEGLLGTSGTYEQYF.

The chain recombines TRBV30 with TRBJ2-2; D uncertain. Germline assignment: CDR1 GTSNPN and CDR2 SVGIG (reference sequence). V shed 0 bases and J shed 6 bases, with 11 bases lying between them. CDR3 length: 14 residues. The CDR3 nucleotides are TGTGCCTGGAGTGTATATGGGATCCCCGGGGAGCTGTTTTTT. It codes for CAWSVYGIPGELFF.

V usage is TRBV25-1 and J usage is TRBJ1-5; D is ambiguous. CDR1 and CDR2 (germline): MGHDK, SYGVNS. The CDR3 sequence is 13 residues long. V lost 3 bases and J 5 bases, leaving 8 bases between the germline ends. The CDR3 is CASSDRVDQPQHF. Written as DNA, the CDR3 is TGTGCCAGCAGTGATAGGGTGGATCAGCCCCAGCATTTT.

This sequence joins TRBV28 and TRBJ2-7; D perhaps matches TRBD2 (7 bases). CDR1 is MDHEN, CDR2 SYDVKM, per germline. Trimming left V 0 bases short and J 2 bases short, with 8 bases between. The CDR3 is 14 residues long. The CDR3 DNA sequence: TGTGCCAGCAGTTTATGGCGGGGGCCCTACGAGCAGTACTTC. It encodes CASSLWRGPYEQYF.

The CDR3 loop is CASSTTKGERGQPQHF. CDR3 nucleotide sequence: TGTGCCAGTAGTACAACAAAGGGGGAGCGGGGTCAGCCCCAGCATTTT. The chain links TRBV19 to TRBJ1-5; the D gene is possibly TRBD1 (6 bases). This CDR3 is 16 amino acids long. CDR1 is LNHDA, CDR2 SQIVND, per germline (reference sequence). V shed 4 bases and J shed 6 bases, with 19 bases lying between them.

The J gene is TRBJ2-2, the V gene TRBV6-6; D may be TRBD1 (5 bases). Looked up from germline, CDR1 is MNHNY and CDR2 is SVGAGI (reference sequence). The V end lost 7 bases, the J end lost 7 bases, and 16 bases lay between the germline ends. This CDR3 region has 14 residues. Written as DNA, the CDR3 is TGTGCCAGCAAAGCAGGGATAGTGGACGGGGAGCTGTTTTTT. This translates into CASKAGIVDGELFF.

The chain joins TRBV4-3 to TRBJ2-5; D is uncertain. The closer fit of TRBJ2-7 to the DNA end suggests the J call may be wrong. This CDR3 is 13 amino acids long. Germline CDR1 is LGHNA and CDR2 is YSLEER. CDR3 in DNA: TGCGCCAGCAGCCAAAGCCGAGTACTCGAGCAGTACTTC. Protein sequence: CASSQSRVLEQYF.

Many counts were recorded for this clone. The chain joins TRBV7-9 to TRBJ2-1; no clear D gene. Germline V gives CDR1 SEHNR, CDR2 FQNEAQ (reference sequence). The CDR3 extends over 11 amino acids. V was pared by 3 bases and J by 8 bases, with 5 bases between. CDR3 nucleotides: TGTGCCAGCAGCTTTCGAGATGAGCAGTTCTTC. Its protein product is CASSFRDEQFF.

The chain links TRBV5-4 to TRBJ2-7; D tentatively reads TRBD1 or TRBD2 (6 bases each). Per germline, CDR1 SGHNT and CDR2 YYREEE (reference sequence). This CDR3 has 15 amino acids. V was clipped by 2 bases and J by 1 base, with 13 bases between them. The CDR3 region is CASSFVGGGSYEQYF. The CDR3 DNA follows: TGTGCCAGCAGCTTCGTCGGAGGGGGATCCTACGAGCAGTACTTC.

The chain couples TRBV4-1 to TRBJ2-6; 13 nucleotides align to TRBD2. V lost 1 base, J lost 2 bases, and 2 bases stayed unmatched. The CDR3 extends over 18 amino acids. Germline V gene sequence: CDR1 MGHRA, CDR2 YSYEKL. In nucleotides, the CDR3 is TGCGCCAGCAGCCAAGCCGGGACTAGCGGGGCTGGGGCCAACGTCCTGACTTTC. It is translated as CASSQAGTSGAGANVLTF.

The J gene is TRBJ1-1, the V gene TRBV7-9; a weak D match, TRBD1 (5 bases). Germline CDR1 is SEHNR and CDR2 is FQNEAQ (reference sequence). Trimming cost V 4 bases and J 4 bases, with 13 bases left between them. The CDR3 is made up of 14 amino acids. This CDR3 is CASSSQGAVTEAFF. In DNA form, the CDR3 reads TGTGCCAGCAGCTCTCAGGGAGCGGTCACTGAAGCTTTCTTT.

The V gene is TRBV5-1, the J gene TRBJ2-2; 13 bases line up with TRBD2. CDR3 length: 16 residues. Germline CDR1 reads SGHRS; CDR2 reads YFSETQ. The junction had 11 bases not matched to a gene; V was cut back by 5 bases and J by 10 bases. CDR3 region: CASRRTSGGPSEELFF. CDR3 in DNA: TGCGCCAGCAGGCGGACTAGCGGGGGCCCCTCGGAGGAGCTGTTTTTT.